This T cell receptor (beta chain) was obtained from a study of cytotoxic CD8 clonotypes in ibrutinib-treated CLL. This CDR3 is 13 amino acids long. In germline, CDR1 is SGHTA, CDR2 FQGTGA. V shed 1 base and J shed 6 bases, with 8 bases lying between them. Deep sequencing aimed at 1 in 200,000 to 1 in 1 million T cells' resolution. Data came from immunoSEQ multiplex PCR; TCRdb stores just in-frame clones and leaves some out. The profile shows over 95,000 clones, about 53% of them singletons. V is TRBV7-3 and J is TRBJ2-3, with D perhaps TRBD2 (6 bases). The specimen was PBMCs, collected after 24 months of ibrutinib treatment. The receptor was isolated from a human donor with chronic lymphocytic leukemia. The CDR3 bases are TGTGCCAGCAGCTTAATTGCGGGGGATACGCAGTATTTT. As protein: CASSLIAGDTQYF. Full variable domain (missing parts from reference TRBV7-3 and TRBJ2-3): GAGVSQTPSNKVTEKGKYVELRCDPISGHTALYWYRQSLGQGPEFLIYFQGTGAADDSGLPNDRFFAVRPEGSVSTLKIQRTERGDSAVYLCASSLIAGDTQYFGPGTRLTVL.